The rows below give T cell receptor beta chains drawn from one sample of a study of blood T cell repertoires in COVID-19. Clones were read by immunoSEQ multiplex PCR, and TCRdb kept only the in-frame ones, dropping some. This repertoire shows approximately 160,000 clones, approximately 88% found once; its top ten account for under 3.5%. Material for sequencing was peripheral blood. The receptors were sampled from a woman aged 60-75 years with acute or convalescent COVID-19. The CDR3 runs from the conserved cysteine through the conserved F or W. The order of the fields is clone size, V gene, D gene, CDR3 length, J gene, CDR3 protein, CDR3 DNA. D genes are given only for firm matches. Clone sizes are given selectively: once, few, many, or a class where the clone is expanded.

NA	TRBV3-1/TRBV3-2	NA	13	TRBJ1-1	CASRMGANTEAFF	TGTGCCAGCAGAATGGGGGCGAACACTGAAGCTTTCTTT
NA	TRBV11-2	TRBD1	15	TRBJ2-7	CASSYWTGESYEQYF	TGTGCCAGCAGCTACTGGACAGGGGAATCCTACGAGCAGTACTTC
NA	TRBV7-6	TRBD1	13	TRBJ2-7	CASSLGGTALPYF	TGTGCCAGCAGCTTAGGGGGGACAGCCCTACCCTACTTC
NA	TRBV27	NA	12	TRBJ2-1	CASNLRGVEQFF	TGTGCCAGCAATCTCCGGGGTGTTGAGCAGTTCTTC
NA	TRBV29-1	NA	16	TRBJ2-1	CSVEGTAASPGNEQFF	TGCAGCGTTGAAGGGACAGCCGCCTCGCCCGGCAATGAGCAGTTCTTC
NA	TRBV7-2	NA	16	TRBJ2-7	CASSLSRTGSSYEQYF	TGTGCCAGCAGCTTATCGCGGACGGGGAGCTCCTACGAGCAGTACTTC
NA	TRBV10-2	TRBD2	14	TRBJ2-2	CASKMGGTTGELFF	TGCGCCAGCAAAATGGGGGGGACCACCGGGGAGCTGTTTTTT
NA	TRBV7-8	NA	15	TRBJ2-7	CASSLEGLLSYEQYF	TGTGCCAGCAGCTTAGAGGGACTCCTCTCCTACGAGCAGTACTTC
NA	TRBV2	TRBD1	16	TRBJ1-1	CASSEDRPLLNTEAFF	TGTGCCAGCAGTGAGGACAGGCCTCTTCTGAACACTGAAGCTTTCTTT
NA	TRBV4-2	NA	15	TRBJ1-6	CASSQDRGYDSPLHF	TGTGCCAGCAGCCAAGATCGAGGGTATGATTCACCCCTCCACTTT
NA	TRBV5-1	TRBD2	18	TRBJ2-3	CASSLGGSGGARADTQYF	TGCGCCAGCAGCTTGGGAGGTAGCGGGGGGGCCAGGGCAGATACGCAGTATTTT
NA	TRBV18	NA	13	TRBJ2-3	CASSRDRTDTQYF	TGTGCCAGCTCTCGCGACAGGACAGATACGCAGTATTTT
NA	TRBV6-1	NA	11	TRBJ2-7	CASSEQREQYF	TGTGCCAGCAGTGAGCAGCGCGAGCAGTACTTC
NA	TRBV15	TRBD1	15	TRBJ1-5	CATSRGRDRNQPQHF	TGTGCCACCAGCAGAGGGAGGGACAGAAATCAGCCCCAGCATTTT
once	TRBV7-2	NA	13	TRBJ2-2	CASSFREAGELFF	TGTGCCAGCAGCTTCAGGGAGGCCGGGGAGCTGTTTTTT
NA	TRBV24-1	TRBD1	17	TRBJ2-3	CATSDFRDRGGTDTQYF	TGTGCCACCAGTGATTTTCGGGACAGGGGAGGCACAGATACGCAGTATTTT
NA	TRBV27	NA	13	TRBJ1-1	CASSLSQSLEAFF	TGTGCCAGCAGTTTAAGTCAGTCTCTTGAAGCTTTCTTT
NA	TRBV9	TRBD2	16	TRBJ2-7	CASSAGRAGGPYEQYF	TGTGCCAGCAGCGCTGGGAGAGCGGGGGGCCCCTACGAGCAGTACTTC
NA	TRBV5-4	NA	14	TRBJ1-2	CASSLRQSNYGYTF	TGTGCCAGCAGCTTGAGACAATCTAACTATGGCTACACCTTC
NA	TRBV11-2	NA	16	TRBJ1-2	CASSFPRTGSNYGYTF	TGTGCCAGCAGCTTTCCCCGAACAGGGTCCAACTATGGCTACACCTTC
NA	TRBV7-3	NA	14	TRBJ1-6	CASSLTTGNSPLHF	TGTGCCAGCAGCTTAACAACAGGAAACTCACCCCTCCACTTT
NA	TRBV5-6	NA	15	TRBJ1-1	CASSLRTVTNTEAFF	TGTGCCAGCAGCCTTCGGACAGTGACTAACACTGAAGCTTTCTTT
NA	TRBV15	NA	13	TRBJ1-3	CATSPRSGNTIYF	TGTGCCACCAGCCCCCGGAGCGGTAACACCATATATTTT
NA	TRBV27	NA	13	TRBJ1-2	CASSLSQAWGYTF	TGTGCCAGCAGTTTATCCCAGGCATGGGGCTACACCTTC
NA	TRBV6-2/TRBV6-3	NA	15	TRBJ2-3	CASSSALTNTDTQYF	TGTGCCAGCAGTTCGGCGCTGACTAACACAGATACGCAGTATTTT
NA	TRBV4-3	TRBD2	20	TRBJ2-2	CASSLQKGLAGGPGTGELFF	TGCGCCAGCAGCCTCCAAAAGGGACTAGCGGGGGGCCCAGGCACCGGGGAGCTGTTTTTT
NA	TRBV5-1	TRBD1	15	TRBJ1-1	CASSRRQGANTEAFF	TGCGCCAGCAGCCGGAGACAGGGGGCGAACACTGAAGCTTTCTTT
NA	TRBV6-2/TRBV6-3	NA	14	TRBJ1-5	CASSLGGLIQPQHF	TGTGCCAGCAGCCTCGGGGGGCTAATTCAGCCCCAGCATTTT
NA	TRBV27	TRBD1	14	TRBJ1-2	CASRRRTGGYGYTF	TGTGCCAGCAGAAGGAGGACAGGGGGCTATGGCTACACCTTC
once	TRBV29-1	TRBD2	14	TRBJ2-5	CSVDRGGRQETQYF	TGCAGCGTTGATCGGGGGGGTCGGCAAGAGACCCAGTACTTC
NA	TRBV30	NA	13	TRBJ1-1	CACPLGASTEAFF	TGTGCCTGTCCGTTGGGCGCGAGCACTGAAGCTTTCTTT
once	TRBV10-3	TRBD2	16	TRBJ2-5	CAISEGNGGDQETQYF	TGTGCCATCAGTGAGGGAAACGGGGGGGACCAAGAGACCCAGTACTTC
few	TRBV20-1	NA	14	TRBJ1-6	CSASRSDKRSPLHF	TGCAGTGCTAGTCGGTCGGACAAAAGGTCACCCCTCCACTTT
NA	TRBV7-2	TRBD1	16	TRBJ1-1	CASSPDSGQGGTEAFF	TGTGCCAGCAGCCCCGATTCCGGACAGGGAGGCACTGAAGCTTTCTTT
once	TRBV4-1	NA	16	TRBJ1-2	CASSRDNRADFYGYTF	TGCGCCAGCAGCCGCGACAACAGGGCCGACTTCTATGGCTACACCTTC
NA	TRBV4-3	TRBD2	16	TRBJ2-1	CASSQDIAGANNEQFF	TGCGCCAGCAGCCAAGATATAGCGGGGGCTAACAATGAGCAGTTCTTC
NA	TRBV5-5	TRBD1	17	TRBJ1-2	CASSSDLPGQGSYGYTF	TGTGCCAGCAGCTCCGATCTTCCGGGACAGGGGTCCTATGGCTACACCTTC
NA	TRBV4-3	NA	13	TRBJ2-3	CASSAQNDREQYF	TGCGCCAGCAGCGCCCAAAACGACAGAGAGCAGTATTTT
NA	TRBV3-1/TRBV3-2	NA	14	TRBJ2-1	CASSQLTANNEQFF	TGTGCCAGCAGCCAACTGACAGCAAACAATGAGCAGTTCTTC
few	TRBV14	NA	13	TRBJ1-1	CASSQVGTSWAFF	TGTGCCAGCAGCCAAGTGGGGACATCGTGGGCTTTCTTT
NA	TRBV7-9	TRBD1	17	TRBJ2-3	CASSPRRTGPVADTQYF	TGTGCCAGCAGCCCTCGGAGGACAGGTCCGGTGGCAGATACGCAGTATTTT
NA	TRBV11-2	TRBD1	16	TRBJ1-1	CASLNSGQGRYSEAFF	TGTGCCAGCCTCAACTCCGGACAGGGACGTTATTCTGAAGCTTTCTTT
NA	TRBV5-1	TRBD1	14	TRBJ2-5	CASSLTGAGETQYF	TGCGCCAGCAGCTTGACAGGGGCCGGGGAGACCCAGTACTTC
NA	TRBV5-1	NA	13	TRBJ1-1	CASSPTLRPEAFF	TGCGCCAGCAGCCCGACTCTAAGGCCTGAAGCTTTCTTT
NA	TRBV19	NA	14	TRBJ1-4	CATRDSPTNEKLFF	TGTGCCACACGAGACAGCCCAACTAATGAAAAACTGTTTTTT